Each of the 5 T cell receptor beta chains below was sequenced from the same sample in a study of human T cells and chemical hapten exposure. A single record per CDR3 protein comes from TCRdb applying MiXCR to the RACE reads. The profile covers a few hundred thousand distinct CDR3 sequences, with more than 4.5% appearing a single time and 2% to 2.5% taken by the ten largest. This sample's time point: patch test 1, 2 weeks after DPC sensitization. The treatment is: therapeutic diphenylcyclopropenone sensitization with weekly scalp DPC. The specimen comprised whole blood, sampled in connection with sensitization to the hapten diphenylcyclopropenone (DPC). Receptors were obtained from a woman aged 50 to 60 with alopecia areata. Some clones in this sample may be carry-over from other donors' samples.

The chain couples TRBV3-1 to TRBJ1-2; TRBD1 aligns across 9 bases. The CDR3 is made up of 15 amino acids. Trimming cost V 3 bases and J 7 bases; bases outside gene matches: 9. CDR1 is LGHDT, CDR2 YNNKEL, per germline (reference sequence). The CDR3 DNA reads TGTGCCAGCAGCCACCGGACAGGGGAGTTCAGTGGCTACACCTTC. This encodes CASSHRTGEFSGYTF.

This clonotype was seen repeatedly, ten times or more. CDR3 in amino acids: CASSLGGLATSEPNEQYF. CDR3 in DNA: TGTGCCAGCAGTTTGGGAGGACTAGCGACCAGCGAGCCTAACGAGCAGTACTTC. The chain couples TRBV12-3 or TRBV12-4 to TRBJ2-7; 9 nucleotides agree with TRBD2. V lost 3 bases to trimming and J lost 5 bases; unmatched junction nucleotides: 17. The CDR3 is 18 amino acids.

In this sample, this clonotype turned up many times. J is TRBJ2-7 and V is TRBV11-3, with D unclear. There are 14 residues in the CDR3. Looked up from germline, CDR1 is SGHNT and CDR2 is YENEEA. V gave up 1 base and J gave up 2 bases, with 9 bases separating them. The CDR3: CASSLGGNTYEQYF. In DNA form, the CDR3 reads TGTGCCAGCAGCTTAGGAGGCAATACCTACGAGCAGTACTTC.

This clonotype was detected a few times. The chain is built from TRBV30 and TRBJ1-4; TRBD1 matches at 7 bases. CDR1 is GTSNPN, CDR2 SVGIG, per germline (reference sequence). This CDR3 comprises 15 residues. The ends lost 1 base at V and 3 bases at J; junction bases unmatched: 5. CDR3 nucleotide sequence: TGTGCCTGGAGTGGGACCGGGACAGCTAATGAAAAACTGTTTTTT. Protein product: CAWSGTGTANEKLFF. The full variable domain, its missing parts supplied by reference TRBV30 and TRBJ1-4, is SQTIHQWPATLVQPVGSPLSLECTVEGTSNPNLYWYRQAAGRGLQLLFYSVGIGQISSEVPQNLSASRPQDRQFILSSKKLLLSDSGFYLCAWSGTGTANEKLFFGSGTQLSVL.

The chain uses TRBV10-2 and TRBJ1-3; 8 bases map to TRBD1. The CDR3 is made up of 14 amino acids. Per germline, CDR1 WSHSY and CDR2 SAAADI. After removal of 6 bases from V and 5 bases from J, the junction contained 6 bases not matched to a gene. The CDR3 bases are TGCGCCAGCAGGTCCCGGACAGGGAGAAACACCATATATTTT. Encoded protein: CASRSRTGRNTIYF.